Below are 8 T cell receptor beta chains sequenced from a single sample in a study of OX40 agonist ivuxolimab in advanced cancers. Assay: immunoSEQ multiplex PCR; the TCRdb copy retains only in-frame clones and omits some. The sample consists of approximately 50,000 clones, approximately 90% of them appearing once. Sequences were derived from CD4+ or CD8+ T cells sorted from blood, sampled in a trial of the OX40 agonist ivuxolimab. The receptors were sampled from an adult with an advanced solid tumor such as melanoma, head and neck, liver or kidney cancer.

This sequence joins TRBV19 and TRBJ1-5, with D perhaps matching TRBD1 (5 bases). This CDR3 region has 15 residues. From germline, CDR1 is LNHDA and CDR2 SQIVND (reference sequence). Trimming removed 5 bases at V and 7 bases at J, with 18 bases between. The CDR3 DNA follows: TGTGCCAGTAGTTTCGGCCGGGACGCCTGGCAGCCCCAGCATTTT. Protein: CASSFGRDAWQPQHF.

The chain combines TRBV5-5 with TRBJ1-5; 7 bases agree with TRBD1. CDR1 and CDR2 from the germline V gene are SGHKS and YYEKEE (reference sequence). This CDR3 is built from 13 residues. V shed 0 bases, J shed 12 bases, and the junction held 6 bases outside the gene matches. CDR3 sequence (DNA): TGTGCCAGCAGCTTGGGCACGGGACAGAACCAGCATTTT. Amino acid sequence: CASSLGTGQNQHF.

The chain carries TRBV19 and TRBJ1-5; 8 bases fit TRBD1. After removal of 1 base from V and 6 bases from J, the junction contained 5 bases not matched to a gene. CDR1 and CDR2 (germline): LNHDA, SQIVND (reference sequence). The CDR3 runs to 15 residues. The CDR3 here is CASSIGGQGSQPQHF. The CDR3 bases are TGTGCCAGTAGTATAGGAGGACAGGGTAGTCAGCCCCAGCATTTT.

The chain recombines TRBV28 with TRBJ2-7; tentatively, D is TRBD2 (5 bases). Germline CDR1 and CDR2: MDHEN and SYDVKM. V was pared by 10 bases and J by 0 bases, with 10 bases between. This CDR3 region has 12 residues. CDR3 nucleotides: TGTGCCACTCGACGGGACTCCTACGAGCAGTACTTC. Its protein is CATRRDSYEQYF.

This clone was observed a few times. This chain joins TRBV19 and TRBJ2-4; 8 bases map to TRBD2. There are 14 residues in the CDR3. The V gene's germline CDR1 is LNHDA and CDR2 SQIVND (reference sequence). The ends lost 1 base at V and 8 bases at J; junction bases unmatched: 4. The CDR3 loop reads CASSIGSGNDIQYF. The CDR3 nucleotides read TGTGCCAGTAGTATAGGTAGCGGGAACGACATTCAGTACTTC.

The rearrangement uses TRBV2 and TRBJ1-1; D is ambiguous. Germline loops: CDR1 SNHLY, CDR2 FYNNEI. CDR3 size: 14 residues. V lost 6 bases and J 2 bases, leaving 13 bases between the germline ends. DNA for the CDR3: TGTGCCAGCAGGGGGTTAAGGCGAAACACTGAAGCTTTCTTT. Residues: CASRGLRRNTEAFF.

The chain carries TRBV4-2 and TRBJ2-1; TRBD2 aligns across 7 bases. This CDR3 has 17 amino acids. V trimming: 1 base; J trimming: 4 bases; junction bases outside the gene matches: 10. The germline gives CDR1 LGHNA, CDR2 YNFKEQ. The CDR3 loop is CASSQAARGGSYNEQFF. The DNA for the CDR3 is TGTGCCAGCAGCCAAGCCGCGCGTGGCGGGAGTTACAATGAGCAGTTCTTC.

The CDR3 region has the DNA TGTGCCAGCAGCCCTTCCCGGGCCGTAGGGGATCAGCCCCAGCATTTT. This gives the protein CASSPSRAVGDQPQHF. The chain links TRBV7-2 to TRBJ1-5; D is perhaps TRBD1 (5 bases). V lost 5 bases, J lost 5 bases, and 19 bases lay in between. The CDR3 totals 16 residues. Germline CDR1 reads SGHTA; CDR2 reads FQGNSA.